The 32 T cell receptor beta chains given below trace back to one sample, sequenced in a study of CD8 T cells in ankylosing spondylitis. TCRdb reanalysed the 5' RACE reads using MiXCR and keeps one entry per CDR3 protein. The sample comprises 150,000 to 200,000 distinct CDR3 sequences, about 20% of which are singletons, and around 4.5% rests with the top ten. The material sequenced was blood, either unsorted or a sorted T cell fraction (not recorded which). The source is a male donor under 30 with ankylosing spondylitis or in good health (not recorded which).

This clonotype has ten or more counts. The chain carries TRBV20-1 and TRBJ2-1, with D possibly being TRBD2 (6 bases). Trimming took 6 bases from V and 4 from J, leaving 13 bases between them. Germline lookup yields CDR1 DFQATT and CDR2 SNEGSKA (reference sequence). The CDR3 sequence is 13 residues long. CDR3 region: CSALPGGYNEQFF. CDR3 sequence (DNA): TGCAGTGCACTTCCCGGAGGGTACAATGAGCAGTTCTTC.

The rearrangement links TRBV19 to TRBJ2-1; D assignment may be TRBD1 or TRBD2 (5 bases each). This CDR3 is 15 amino acids long. Per the germline V gene, CDR1 is LNHDA and CDR2 is SQIVND (reference sequence). Trimming shortened V by 4 bases and J by 6 bases, and 16 bases separated the two germline ends. CDR3 in amino acids: CASSNSGPHSNEQFF. DNA for the CDR3: TGTGCCAGTAGTAACTCGGGACCCCATTCCAATGAGCAGTTCTTC.

The J gene is TRBJ2-1, the V gene TRBV5-4; 13 bases align to TRBD2. The V gene end was trimmed by 0 bases and the J gene end by 9 bases; junction bases not matched to a gene: 9. Germline CDR1 is SGHNT and CDR2 is YYREEE (reference sequence). This CDR3 region has 17 residues. CDR3 sequence: CASSLGTSGSRGPEQFF. DNA for the CDR3: TGTGCCAGCAGCTTGGGGACTAGCGGGAGTAGGGGGCCTGAGCAGTTCTTC.

This clonotype was seen at least ten times. This chain joins TRBV20-1 and TRBJ1-3; 8 nucleotides agree with TRBD1. The length of the CDR3 is 15 residues. CDR1 is DFQATT, CDR2 SNEGSKA, per germline (reference sequence). The trim removed 0 bases at V and 2 bases at J, leaving 3 bases unmatched. This CDR3 is CSARDPDRAGNTIYF. The DNA for the CDR3 is TGCAGTGCTAGAGATCCGGACAGGGCTGGAAACACCATATATTTT.

The table lists this clonotype with many counts. The gene calls are TRBV4-1 and TRBJ2-1; D gene unclear. This CDR3 region has 15 residues. V lost 7 bases and J 0 bases, leaving 13 bases between the germline ends. CDR1 and CDR2 (germline): MGHRA, YSYEKL. CDR3 DNA: TGCGCCAGCACCCTAACAATGAGCTCCTACAATGAGCAGTTCTTC. Its translation: CASTLTMSSYNEQFF.

The sample holds many counts of this clonotype. The chain is built from TRBV20-1 and TRBJ2-1; D unclear. V dropped 3 bases and J dropped 3 bases, with 9 bases sitting between them. The length of the CDR3 is 13 residues. Germline lookup yields CDR1 DFQATT and CDR2 SNEGSKA (reference sequence). The chain's CDR3 is CSASPGRYNEQFF. The CDR3 DNA follows: TGCAGTGCTAGTCCTGGCCGCTACAATGAGCAGTTCTTC.

This clonotype was detected many times. The chain is built from TRBV6-9 and TRBJ2-4; D assignment may be TRBD1 or TRBD2 (5 bases each). CDR1 MNHGY and CDR2 SVAAGI come from the germline V gene. This CDR3 has 14 residues. V was cut by 3 bases and J by 1 base, with 7 bases left in between. CDR3 DNA: TGTGCCAGCAGTTACAGGGAGGCCAAAAACATTCAGTACTTC. Protein product: CASSYREAKNIQYF.

This clonotype was seen many times. The genes are TRBV7-9 and TRBJ2-7; TRBD1 agrees at 8 bases. CDR1 is SEHNR, CDR2 FQNEAQ, per germline (reference sequence). V was clipped by 4 bases and J by 7 bases; unmatched bases: 12. The CDR3 runs to 15 residues. CDR3 sequence reads: CASSSTRGRFGEQYF. CDR3 DNA sequence: TGTGCCAGCAGCTCAACCAGGGGGCGCTTCGGGGAGCAGTACTTC.

This clonotype was detected many times. The V gene is TRBV11-2, the J gene TRBJ2-6; TRBD1 agrees at 7 bases. V was clipped by 4 bases and J by 3 bases; unmatched bases: 9. Looked up from germline, CDR1 is SGHAT and CDR2 is FQNNGV. The CDR3 spans 17 residues. Here the CDR3 DNA reads TGTGCCAGCAGCTCTCGAGGGGGCTTGTTTGGGGCCAACGTCCTGACTTTC. It specifies CASSSRGGLFGANVLTF.

At least ten counts were recorded for this clonotype. The rearrangement uses TRBV12-3 or TRBV12-4 and TRBJ1-1, with TRBD1 matching 7 bases. The CDR3 consists of 13 residues. Unmatched junction bases numbered 5, after V lost 4 bases and J lost 6 bases. CDR3 bases: TGTGCCAGCAGTTGGCGGACAGGACCTGAAGCTTTCTTT. It specifies CASSWRTGPEAFF.

This clonotype was found many times. The J gene is TRBJ2-3, the V gene TRBV6-2 or TRBV6-3, with D uncertain. Germline CDR1 and CDR2: MNHEY and SVGEGT. With 6 bases removed from V and 3 bases from J, the gap between germline ends came to 7 bases. This CDR3 region has 12 residues. The CDR3 spells CASSLATDTQYF. The CDR3, as DNA: TGTGCCAGCAGCTTAGCTACAGATACGCAGTATTTT.

Ten or more counts support this clonotype. V is TRBV7-9 and J is TRBJ2-5; D is undetermined. Germline V gene sequence: CDR1 SEHNR, CDR2 FQNEAQ (reference sequence). Trimming left V 5 bases short and J 7 bases short, with 14 bases between. The CDR3 totals 13 residues. In nucleotides, the CDR3 is TGTGCCAGCAGCGGAAGGTTTTGGGGGACCCAGTACTTC. Amino acids: CASSGRFWGTQYF.

The chain uses TRBV30 and TRBJ2-7; D remains ambiguous. Trimming took 4 bases from V and 1 from J, leaving 5 bases between them. Germline V gene sequence: CDR1 GTSNPN, CDR2 SVGIG (reference sequence). This CDR3 has 11 residues. The CDR3 is CAWKDSYEQYF. CDR3 bases: TGTGCCTGGAAGGATTCCTACGAGCAGTACTTC.

This clonotype has ten or more counts. This chain joins TRBV7-9 and TRBJ1-6; D uncertain. Germline V lookup: CDR1 SEHNR, CDR2 FQNEAQ (reference sequence). The length of the CDR3 is 16 residues. Trimming cost V 2 bases and J 10 bases, with 18 bases left between them. CDR3 nucleotides: TGTGCCAGCAGCTTATCGGGGTCACCAACAAACTCACCCCTCCACTTT. This sequence encodes CASSLSGSPTNSPLHF.

This clonotype was observed at least ten times. The chain is built from TRBV6-1 and TRBJ1-5, with a tentative D call TRBD1 (5 bases). CDR3 size: 14 residues. The ends were cut back, 5 bases at V and 1 base at J, with 9 bases in the middle. CDR1 and CDR2 (germline): MNHNS, SASEGT. The CDR3 DNA follows: TGTGCCAGCAGTTTCCGGGACAGCAATCAGCCCCAGCATTTT. Translation gives CASSFRDSNQPQHF.

This clonotype came up many times. The genes are TRBV7-9 and TRBJ2-3; D remains ambiguous. This CDR3 has 15 residues. Germline-derived CDR1 and CDR2 are SEHNR and FQNEAQ (reference sequence). The V and J ends lost 5 bases and 5 bases respectively, with 17 bases between them. This chain's CDR3 is CASSQNTSPGDTQYF. Written as DNA, the CDR3 is TGTGCCAGCAGCCAAAACACCTCCCCCGGAGATACGCAGTATTTT.

This CDR3 is CATSDSGGPNYGYTF. CDR3 in DNA: TGTGCCACCAGTGACTCCGGTGGGCCTAACTATGGCTACACCTTC. The genes are TRBV24-1 and TRBJ1-2, with D unclear. The V end lost 4 bases, the J end lost 0 bases, and 11 bases lay between the germline ends. The CDR3 is 15 residues long. CDR1 KGHDR and CDR2 SFDVKD come from the germline V gene.

This clonotype has a count of ten or more. This chain connects TRBV7-2 to TRBJ2-1; 8 bases match TRBD2. V was pared by 5 bases and J by 0 bases, with 6 bases of the junction left unmatched. This CDR3 region has 16 residues. Germline assignment: CDR1 SGHTA and CDR2 FQGNSA. CDR3 sequence (DNA): TGTGCCAGCAGCCTCTTGAGCGGGAGCTCCTACAATGAGCAGTTCTTC. Amino acid sequence: CASSLLSGSSYNEQFF.

This clonotype was picked up a small number of times. CDR3 nucleotides: TGTGCCAGCAGAACTCAGGGAGATGAGCAGTTCTTC. Its protein product is CASRTQGDEQFF. This rearrangement joins TRBV27 to TRBJ2-1; D is tentatively TRBD1 or TRBD2 (5 bases each). The CDR3 extends over 12 amino acids. Germline CDR1 reads MNHEY; CDR2 reads SMNVEV (reference sequence). Trimming removed 6 bases from V and 8 bases from J, with 11 bases in between.

The chain has TRBV29-1 and TRBJ2-2; 12 bases agree with TRBD2. This CDR3 region has 16 residues. Germline CDR1 SQVTM, CDR2 ANQGSEA. V trimming: 0 bases; J trimming: 9 bases; junction bases outside the gene matches: 8. The CDR3 sequence: CSVEDLASGGDWELFF. In DNA form, the CDR3 reads TGCAGCGTTGAAGATTTGGCTAGCGGGGGGGATTGGGAGCTGTTTTTT.

Ten or more counts support this clonotype. J is TRBJ1-2 and V is TRBV20-1; 7 bases agree with TRBD1. Losses at the gene ends were 7 bases for V and 2 bases for J; bases not matched to a gene: 7. Germline assignment: CDR1 DFQATT and CDR2 SNEGSKA (reference sequence). CDR3 length: 13 amino acids. This CDR3 reads CSGKGAENYGYTF. The CDR3 nucleotides read TGCAGTGGAAAGGGGGCGGAGAACTATGGCTACACCTTC.

The J gene is TRBJ2-6, the V gene TRBV30, with 8 bases lining up with TRBD1. Germline assignment: CDR1 GTSNPN and CDR2 SVGIG (reference sequence). This CDR3 comprises 15 residues. Trimming removed 3 bases from V and 4 bases from J; junction bases left unmatched: 5. The CDR3 spells CAWRDREAGANVLTF. The CDR3 DNA sequence: TGTGCCTGGAGGGACAGGGAGGCCGGGGCCAACGTCCTGACTTTC.

This clonotype was observed at least ten times. The J gene is TRBJ2-7, the V gene TRBV6-2 or TRBV6-3; tentatively, D is TRBD2 (6 bases). V lost 7 bases to trimming and J lost 5 bases, with 12 bases between them. Germline V gives CDR1 MNHEY, CDR2 SVGEGT. The CDR3 contains 12 residues. This chain's CDR3 is CASTGLRDEQYF. In DNA form, the CDR3 reads TGTGCCAGCACGGGACTCAGGGACGAGCAGTACTTC.

This clonotype was recorded only once. The conserved closing phenylalanine or tryptophan is absent in this CDR3, likely reflecting a read error. This chain links TRBV24-1 with TRBJ2-5; 11 nucleotides agree with TRBD2. Germline values: CDR1 KGHDR, CDR2 SFDVKD. CDR3 length: 16 residues. J gave up 2 bases and V 4 bases, and 5 bases lay outside the gene matches. The CDR3 reads CATSDPGLAEQETQYL. CDR3 coding DNA: TGTGCCACCAGTGACCCGGGACTAGCGGAACAAGAGACCCAGTACCTC.

The chain carries TRBV20-1 and TRBJ2-4, with D hard to call. V gave up 6 bases and J gave up 2 bases, with 11 bases separating them. The germline gives CDR1 DFQATT, CDR2 SNEGSKA (reference sequence). This CDR3 has 13 residues. The CDR3 DNA sequence: TGCAGTGCCAGCCTAGGGACCAAAAACATTCAGTACTTC. Residues: CSASLGTKNIQYF.

This clonotype was found many times. The chain uses TRBV12-3 or TRBV12-4 and TRBJ1-5; no clear D gene. The germline V and J ends were trimmed by 5 bases and 10 bases, with 9 bases remaining between them. This CDR3 is 11 amino acids long. Here the CDR3 DNA reads TGTGCCAGCAGTCGGACCCAACCCCAGCATTTT. It translates to CASSRTQPQHF.

This clonotype has ten or more counts. The rearrangement joins TRBV12-3 or TRBV12-4 to TRBJ2-7; D perhaps matches TRBD2 (6 bases). Trimming pared 6 bases from V and 3 bases from J, leaving 12 bases between. This CDR3 has 13 residues. The CDR3 DNA reads as TGTGCCAGCAGCCGGGACTTACTCTACGAGCAGTACTTC. It translates to CASSRDLLYEQYF.

J is TRBJ2-1 and V is TRBV12-3 or TRBV12-4, with D perhaps being TRBD1 or TRBD2 (5 bases each). V lost 6 bases to trimming and J lost 2 bases, with 14 bases between them. The CDR3 spans 15 residues. Written as DNA, the CDR3 is TGTGCCAGCAGCCCCCCCCGGGACGCCTACAATGAGCAGTTCTTC. Protein product: CASSPPRDAYNEQFF.

This clonotype was recorded many times. The chain links TRBV12-3 or TRBV12-4 to TRBJ2-7; unclear D gene. This CDR3 region has 13 residues. Trimming took off 2 bases at V and 6 bases at J, with 11 bases between the two ends. Written as DNA, the CDR3 is TGTGCCAGCAGTTTAAATGGGGAAGCCGAGCAGTACTTC. Translation: CASSLNGEAEQYF.

There are many counts of this clonotype. This chain links TRBV6-5 with TRBJ1-4, with 8 bases that match TRBD1. The CDR3 contains 13 residues. The germline V gene encodes CDR1 MNHEY and CDR2 SVGAGI. V trimming: 6 bases; J trimming: 9 bases; junction bases outside the gene matches: 6. This chain's CDR3 is CASSSWTGKKLFF. Written as DNA, the CDR3 is TGTGCCAGCAGCTCCTGGACAGGGAAAAAACTGTTTTTT.

This clonotype was observed many times. This sequence joins TRBV11-2 and TRBJ2-1, with 7 bases aligning to TRBD2. This CDR3 is built from 15 residues. J was trimmed by 6 bases and V by 6 bases; bases with no gene match: 11. Looked up from germline, CDR1 is SGHAT and CDR2 is FQNNGV. The CDR3 coding sequence is TGTGCCAGCAGATTCCGGGACTATCTCCGCAATGAGCAGTTCTTC. Translated, it gives CASRFRDYLRNEQFF.

The gene calls are TRBV12-3 or TRBV12-4 and TRBJ2-5; tentative D call: TRBD1 (5 bases). The CDR3 contains 13 residues. V lost 0 bases and J 3 bases, leaving 5 bases between the germline ends. The CDR3 spells CASSLAQEETQYF. DNA of the CDR3: TGTGCCAGCAGTTTAGCACAGGAAGAGACCCAGTACTTC.